Here is one T cell receptor (beta chain) with its context. There is no known antigen for this receptor. Base qualities are missing; no much larger clone stands one base away. The data are from a study of shared clonotypes between healthy human individuals (dated by TCRdb to about 2020). About the investigation overall: A couple of women and a few men aged 18 to 49 years were included in the cohort. To increase sequencing depth and limit assay-specific biases, different laboratories used diverse techniques to prepare libraries and sequence TCR repertoires. To estimate repertoire size and how much clonotypes are shared between individuals, the study performed deep sequencing of blood TCR repertoires from about five healthy adults. Per donor, three plates each were used for CD4 naive and CD4 memory, two for CD8 naive, and one for CD8 memory. Each donor's leukapheresis produced roughly between about 0.9 and 9.5 billion PBMCs. Overall study results and their limits: Because the study included a small number of donors, the genetic and exposure-history diversity represented was limited. Pairwise subsampling indicated that sequencing depth was expected to affect the degree of clonotype sharing among donors. Compared with non-shared clonotypes, clonotypes shared by all four sorted-subset donors had higher generation probabilities. Naive subsets generally had larger estimated clonotype richness than memory subsets. Only blood was sampled, and tissue TCR repertoires likely differ from those in blood. Rarefaction of sorted-subset datasets indicated incomplete sequencing despite the large sequencing depth. When a few donors were compared, the shared fraction of clonotypes was approximately 5% for naive CD4, 3% to 4% for naive CD8, 2.3% for memory CD4, and under 0.5% for memory CD8.

TCR CDR3 regions were amplified from genomic DNA by multiplex PCR using the deep immunoSEQ assay. Extracted genomic DNA from each cell subset was spread evenly across all wells of several immunoSEQ 96-well plates, with each plate serving as a replicate. Each replicate PCR for sorted subsets received about 220 ng genomic DNA, equal to 28,000 or so T cell genomes. Purified libraries were measured with a Qubit 3.0 fluorometer, size-checked on a Bioanalyzer 2100, and measured again with the KAPA Library Quantification kit. A separate single-read 150-cycle Illumina NextSeq 550 flow cell was used to sequence each immunoSEQ 96-well plate. The authors processed their data as follows. Because the immunoSEQ output held only junctional sequences and lacked quality scores, the filtering could not match the filtering applied to full-length reads. To assign V/J genes and CDR3, sequences were annotated using PyIR, a Python wrapper for IgBLAST v1.9, with IMGT germline references. Any read was removed if the V/J assignment was weak (E-value above 1e-6), the CDR3 was missing, or the read contained stop codons, out-of-frame junctions, or ambiguous translated residues. V3J clonotypes were defined as sequences sharing the same inferred V gene, J gene, and CDR3 amino acid sequence. To compute the percentage overlap between repertoires, the number of shared unique clonotypes was divided by the size of the smaller repertoire. Repertoire richness was assessed with RTK rarefaction, the Chao1 estimator, and Recon v2.1 estimates of unobserved clonotypes. OLGA was used to compute generation probabilities for all TCRbeta clonotypes that the gDNA method yielded from a few donors. Sourced from immuneACCESS, this table was stored by TCRdb with only in-frame sequences that have V and J called. A share of the clones is absent; for the studies checked, an unresolved V gene accounts for under half, and the remainder has no known explanation. Clonal size and the V and J genes are those of that table, whereas D and trimming came from the DNA. In all, the sample holds about 1,500,000 clones, and roughly 97% of those were seen once. Roughly 1.1% of the sample rests with the top ten.

Healthy HIV-negative adults with no recently reported acute infections or vaccinations were included as donors. Every donor was a Caucasian adult residing in Nashville, Tennessee, USA. CD4+ T cells were enriched by magnetic negative selection, after which naive cells were positively selected on CD45RA and the negative fraction was taken as the memory subset. Blood was collected by leukapheresis, and PBMCs were isolated by Ficoll-Histopaque density gradient centrifugation and then cryopreserved in liquid nitrogen vapor phase. Analytical flow cytometry was used to check the purity and quantity of each magnetically sorted T cell population. Each sorted fraction had its genomic DNA isolated and then quantified by UV absorbance on a Nanodrop 2000c. V lost 5 bases and J lost 9 bases; the stretch between them is 17 bases long. Spanning cysteine to phenylalanine, the CDR3 consists of 13 amino acids. Only the CDR3 DNA is retained, 39 bases long and in frame from the first base. Sequences LNHDA (CDR1) and SQIVND (CDR2) are obtained from the germline V gene (reference sequence).

Sequenced: naive CD4+ T cells sorted from blood. Sample cell subset or site, as interpreted from the label and publication: CD45RA+ positively selected. The rearranged chain carries TRBV19 and TRBJ2-7; too little of a D gene remains to name it. The TCR comes from a man in his thirties or forties in good health. CDR3 loop: CASSLQLRRRQYF. The DNA is as follows: TGTGCCAGTAGTCTGCAGCTCCGACGAAGGCAGTACTTC.